The rows below give T cell receptor beta chains drawn from one sample of a study of T-cell memory formation after mild COVID-19. TCRdb passed the 5' RACE reads through MiXCR, listing each CDR3 protein once. The table lists a few hundred thousand distinct CDR3 sequences, about 20% of them singletons. Input material: PBMCs or a T cell subset sorted from them (not recorded which). Receptors originate from a man between 18 and 35 years old who had mild COVID-19 (a few samples of this study predate the infection). Cell type and time point are not known. Each CDR3 is given with its conserved first and last residue. The D gene is left open where the match is weak. For some rows the clone size is stated as once, few or many, or as a class when expanded; others skip it.

j_gene,abundance,d_gene,v_gene,CDR3aa,CDR3nt
TRBJ2-3,few,NA,TRBV6-2/TRBV6-3,CASSRTSGQDTQYF,TGTGCCAGCAGTCGGACTTCTGGGCAAGATACGCAGTATTTT
TRBJ2-5,NA,NA,TRBV9,CASSRDLMETQYF,TGTGCCAGCAGCCGGGACCTGATGGAGACCCAGTACTTC
TRBJ2-5,NA,NA,TRBV5-1,CGSRRFQETQYF,TGCGGCTCAAGGAGGTTCCAAGAGACCCAGTACTTC
TRBJ2-3,NA,TRBD1,TRBV6-5,CASSWGQRSTDTQYF,TGTGCCAGCAGCTGGGGACAGAGAAGCACAGATACGCAGTATTTT
TRBJ1-1,few,TRBD1,TRBV14,CASSQQGALGTEAFF,TGTGCCAGCAGCCAACAGGGGGCATTGGGAACTGAAGCTTTCTTT
TRBJ2-2,once,NA,TRBV7-6,CASSQGYGELFF,TGTGCCAGCAGCCAGGGGTACGGCGAGCTGTTTTTT
TRBJ2-3,few,NA,TRBV15,CATSRDPSLGGDTQYF,TGTGCCACCAGCAGAGATCCTAGCCTTGGTGGGGATACGCAGTATTTT
TRBJ1-5,NA,NA,TRBV21-1,CASSVWGQTLNSNQPQHF,TGTGCCAGCAGCGTTTGGGGACAGACGTTAAATAGCAATCAGCCCCAGCATTTT
TRBJ1-5,many,NA,TRBV20-1,CSASVGPSNQPQHF,TGCAGTGCTAGCGTAGGCCCTAGCAATCAGCCCCAGCATTTT
TRBJ2-2,NA,NA,TRBV4-2,CASSQGGRNTGELFF,TGTGCCAGCAGCCAAGGGGGGCGTAACACCGGGGAGCTGTTTTTT
TRBJ1-1,few,TRBD1,TRBV19,CASTPPQGDTEAFF,TGTGCCAGTACACCCCCCCAGGGGGACACTGAAGCTTTCTTT
TRBJ2-2,few,NA,TRBV3-1,CASSHRKNTGELFF,TGTGCCAGCAGCCACAGAAAGAACACCGGGGAGCTGTTTTTT
TRBJ1-3,NA,NA,TRBV14,CASSQVVAAGNTIYF,TGTGCCAGCAGCCAAGTGGTGGCAGCTGGAAACACCATATATTTT
TRBJ1-5,few,TRBD1,TRBV27,CASSRTRQGTDQPQHF,TGTGCCAGCAGTAGGACCAGACAGGGGACCGATCAGCCCCAGCATTTT
TRBJ1-2,few,NA,TRBV28,CASSLGAGRDYGYTF,TGTGCCAGCAGTTTAGGGGCAGGCAGGGACTATGGCTACACCTTC
TRBJ2-1,few,NA,TRBV23-1,CASSQTGLISYNEQFF,TGCGCCAGCAGTCAAACAGGGCTCATCTCCTACAATGAGCAGTTCTTC
TRBJ2-3,many,TRBD2,TRBV3-1,CASSLTSGEDTQYF,TGTGCCAGCAGCCTGACTAGCGGGGAAGATACGCAGTATTTT
TRBJ2-5,NA,NA,TRBV28,CASGKGQHEAETQYF,TGTGCCAGCGGAAAAGGACAGCATGAGGCGGAGACCCAGTACTTC
TRBJ2-5,few,TRBD2,TRBV28,CASLLPDWRGAQETQYF,TGTGCCAGCCTACTCCCGGATTGGCGGGGGGCCCAAGAGACCCAGTACTTC
TRBJ1-2,NA,NA,TRBV20-1,CSARGGSNYGYTF,TGCAGTGCTAGGGGAGGTTCTAACTATGGCTACACCTTC
TRBJ1-2,NA,NA,TRBV6-6,CASSFYGYTF,TGTGCCAGCAGTTTCTATGGCTACACCTTC
TRBJ2-1,NA,NA,TRBV29-1,CSVDGGYNEQFF,TGCAGCGTTGACGGGGGCTACAATGAGCAGTTCTTC
TRBJ2-2,few,NA,TRBV28,CASSPFRTGELFF,TGTGCCAGCAGTCCCTTTCGCACCGGGGAGCTGTTTTTT
TRBJ2-7,NA,NA,TRBV6-2/TRBV6-3,CASSYRRQNSYEQYF,TGTGCCAGCAGTTACAGGAGACAGAATTCCTACGAGCAGTACTTC
TRBJ2-5,NA,TRBD1,TRBV7-2,CASSLPGQGQTQYF,TGTGCCAGCAGCTTGCCGGGACAGGGACAGACCCAGTACTTC
TRBJ1-3,few,NA,TRBV10-3,CAISRQTTSGNTIYF,TGTGCCATCAGCAGACAGACGACCTCTGGAAACACCATATATTTT
TRBJ1-2,few,NA,TRBV20-1,CSAVVTDLYGYTF,TGCAGTGCCGTAGTGACAGACCTCTATGGCTACACCTTC
TRBJ1-3,NA,TRBD1,TRBV20-1,CSARGQSSSGNTIYF,TGCAGTGCTAGGGGACAGTCCAGCTCTGGAAACACCATATATTTT
TRBJ2-1,few,NA,TRBV15,CATSRDRGRGSNEQFF,TGTGCCACCAGCAGAGATCGGGGTAGGGGTTCGAATGAGCAGTTCTTC
TRBJ2-1,NA,TRBD2,TRBV7-9,CASSLQRGGVGEQFF,TGTGCCAGCAGCTTACAGCGGGGGGGCGTGGGTGAGCAGTTCTTC
TRBJ2-2,NA,NA,TRBV7-2,CASSLGPSRMAGELFF,TGTGCCAGCAGCTTAGGCCCCAGTCGGATGGCCGGGGAGCTGTTTTTT
TRBJ2-1,few,NA,TRBV7-9,CASSLATGHEQFF,TGTGCCAGCAGCTTAGCTACGGGTCATGAGCAGTTCTTC
TRBJ2-1,once,NA,TRBV7-9,CATERTDYNEQFF,TGTGCCACAGAACGGACAGATTACAATGAGCAGTTCTTC
TRBJ2-5,once,NA,TRBV29-1,CSVLRDTAQETKYF,TGCAGCGTCCTAAGGGACACGGCGCAAGAGACCAAGTACTTC
TRBJ2-2,many,TRBD2,TRBV7-9,CASSTPGGAPTGELFF,TGTGCCAGCAGCACCCCCGGGGGGGCGCCGACCGGGGAGCTGTTTTTT
TRBJ1-2,NA,TRBD1,TRBV29-1,CSVAGGQTYGYTF,TGCAGCGTCGCCGGGGGACAGACCTATGGCTACACCTTC
TRBJ2-3,few,NA,TRBV5-1,CASSIPQVGLSDTQYF,TGCGCCAGCAGCATTCCCCAGGTGGGGTTGTCAGATACGCAGTATTTT
TRBJ2-3,NA,NA,TRBV29-1,CSVLGEGTDTQYF,TGCAGCGTTCTAGGGGAGGGCACAGATACGCAGTATTTT
TRBJ1-5,NA,NA,TRBV7-2,CASSVGAGDQPQHF,TGTGCCAGCAGCGTAGGGGCGGGGGATCAGCCCCAGCATTTT
TRBJ1-4,few,NA,TRBV7-2,CASSTGTRAEKLFF,TGTGCCAGCAGCACAGGGACCCGGGCTGAAAAACTGTTTTTT
TRBJ2-1,NA,TRBD1,TRBV2,CASSEFGRGSGDEQFF,TGTGCCAGCAGTGAATTCGGCAGGGGGAGTGGCGATGAGCAGTTCTTC
TRBJ1-1,NA,NA,TRBV5-4,CASSLQDRYTEAFF,TGTGCCAGCAGCCTACAGGACAGATACACTGAAGCTTTCTTT
TRBJ2-3,NA,TRBD2,TRBV6-5,CASSTGTSGGGTQYF,TGTGCCAGCAGCACCGGGACTAGCGGGGGGGGTACGCAGTATTTT
TRBJ2-1,NA,TRBD2,TRBV20-1,CSAPDRTSGGDEQFF,TGCAGTGCCCCAGATCGGACTAGCGGGGGAGATGAGCAGTTCTTC
TRBJ1-5,NA,NA,TRBV28,CASSLSAGMLYSNQPQHF,TGTGCCAGCAGTTTATCGGCAGGGATGCTGTATAGCAATCAGCCCCAGCATTTT
TRBJ1-6,NA,NA,TRBV5-1,CASSSGQPAINSPLHF,TGCGCCAGCAGCTCTGGACAGCCAGCAATTAATTCACCCCTCCACTTT
TRBJ2-1,many,NA,TRBV7-9,CASRLDSYNEQFF,TGTGCCAGCAGATTAGACAGCTACAATGAGCAGTTCTTC
TRBJ1-1,NA,NA,TRBV6-7,CASSYYTDSRGDTEAFF,TGTGCCAGCAGTTACTACACGGACAGCAGAGGGGACACTGAAGCTTTCTTT